This T cell receptor beta chain was sequenced in a study of blood T cells in healthy people across ages. Next came a second PCR, run for roughly 6 to 11 cycles, which used a sample-barcoded 5' primer along with a J-beta primer mix. No fewer than 3 million CDR3-containing paired-end reads came from each sample. TCRdb re-called the 5' RACE reads with MiXCR, one entry per CDR3 protein. Of hundreds of thousands of distinct CDR3 sequences listed, around 48% are singletons. Germline V gives CDR1 SGHVS, CDR2 FNYEAQ. Trimming left V 2 bases short and J 1 base short, with 14 bases between. The CDR3 is 16 amino acids. The study's findings and limits: Older individuals had lower TCR beta diversity per million T cells (the decline was roughly linear). Long-lived and aged donors differed, with more naive CD4+ cells and higher diversity in the long-lived. Unsorted PBMC material precluded a definitive naive versus antigen-experienced comparison.

A word on this clonotype: Its antigen is not known.

This sequence joins TRBV7-6 and TRBJ1-1; D might be TRBD1 (5 bases). This clonotype was obtained from an older woman in good health. Sequences were obtained from blood. CDR3 nucleotide sequence: TGTGCCAGCAGCTTACGTCCCAGTACAGGGAACACTGAAGCTTTCTTT. Translation: CASSLRPSTGNTEAFF.